The source of this TCR beta chain is a study of cytotoxic CD8 clonotypes in ibrutinib-treated CLL (dated by TCRdb to about 2021). Regarding the study in general: In this cohort, approximately 15 patients were treatment-naive and about a dozen were relapsed/refractory, while approximately 18 had unmutated IGHV. Responses were partial in around 24 patients and complete in 2; after median roughly 69 months follow-up, approximately 15 stayed in remission and 12 progressed. Samples at response were collected after a median of about 12 months of treatment, with a range of about 6 to 40 months. Samples averaged roughly 260,000 productive templates and about 94,000 productive rearrangements. Longitudinal samples were obtainable from about 30% of the roughly 86 participants in the trial. Cryopreserved peripheral blood mononuclear cells were obtained before treatment, at response, and at either sustained remission or disease progression. All remission and progressive disease samples were collected while patients were still receiving ibrutinib.

On this clone itself: Its antigen target is currently unknown. Base qualities are missing; no much larger clone stands one base away.

CDR3 length: 12 amino acids, cysteine to phenylalanine. The kept DNA is CDR3 alone, 36 bases in frame from the first base. What the research found in general, with its limitations: At baseline, clonality was higher than in age-matched healthy donors and showed a strong correlation with circulating CD8+ T-cell counts. Public clonotypes were found to be uncommon and were observed to contract or remain stable during treatment; the increase in clonality was shown to reflect expansion of private clonotypes at ibrutinib response. Sampling times were not matched between patients in sustained remission and patients whose disease was progressing, and lymph node repertoires were not examined. Clonality rose at ibrutinib response, remained stable during sustained remission, and dropped back toward baseline at progression.

Each clonotype received, on average, 10x coverage in deep resolution sequencing performed on a MiSeq, where the target depth lay between 1 in 1 million and 1 in 200,000 T cells. The immunoSEQ hsTCRB Kit was used to generate TCR beta libraries. The original pipeline was this. ImmunoSEQ Data Assistant and ImmunoSEQ Analyzer were used for data analysis, and V, D and J genes were assigned according to IMGT definitions. Clonality, which ranges from 0 to 1, was calculated as one minus the normalized Shannon entropy of productive rearrangement frequencies. Public clonotype analysis was restricted to overrepresented clonotypes comprising at least 0.05% of each patient's repertoire. Approximately 14 age-matched healthy donor repertoires from immuneACCESS were used as controls for clonality. TCRdb took over this immuneACCESS table, retaining in-frame rearrangements with V and J assigned. Such tables are incomplete; in checked studies, under half of the missing clones stem from an unresolved V gene, and the remainder is unexplained. V and J calls and clone size come straight from that table; D and trimming were deduced from the DNA. The sample includes under 150,000 clones, with approximately 90% observed a single time. The ten top clones hold approximately 10% of the sample.

The time point label of this sample denotes: approximately twelve months on ibrutinib. About 2 micrograms of genomic DNA were extracted from cryopreserved PBMCs for TCR beta library preparation. Longitudinal blood samples from CLL patients receiving ibrutinib monotherapy were subjected to high-throughput TCR beta sequencing. The patients took part in an open-label, single-center phase 2 trial of ibrutinib monotherapy. This sequence uses TRBV21-1 and TRBJ2-5; whether TRBD2, the table's D call, matches the DNA was not checked. TRBV21-1 is an annotated pseudogene. The origin of this receptor is a human donor with chronic lymphocytic leukemia. The sequencing here drew on PBMCs, taken after 12 months of ibrutinib treatment. The nucleotide sequence reads TGTGCCAGCGAGGCCATCCAAGAGACCCAGTACTTC. It is translated as CASEAIQETQYF.